This TCR beta chain is from a study of circulating and synovial CD4+ cells in juvenile arthritis. General observations from the study: These blood cells shared more CDR3 sequences with synovium than bulk blood. Deeper sequencing increased measured overlap with synovial clonotypes.

This table comes from immunoSEQ multiplex PCR, and its TCRdb copy is limited to in-frame clones, with some not included. This table holds some 33,000 clones, just under 95% found once. The V end lost 5 bases, the J end lost 0 bases, and 10 bases lay between the germline ends. The CDR3 consists of 14 residues. CDR1 and CDR2 (germline): LNHDA, SQIVND (reference sequence). This clone was found once. Its specificity is unknown. The receptor's source is a human donor with juvenile idiopathic arthritis. The chain is built from TRBV19 and TRBJ1-2; D unclear. The sequenced sample was CD4+ T cells from blood. The CDR3 loop is CASSRTATNYGYTF. Written as DNA, the CDR3 is TGTGCCAGTAGTCGAACAGCCACTAACTATGGCTACACCTTC. Full variable domain (rest looked up from reference TRBV19 and TRBJ1-2): DGGITQSPKYLFRKEGQNVTLSCEQNLNHDAMYWYRQDPGQGLRLIYYSQIVNDFQKGDIAEGYSVSREKKESFPLTVTSAQKNPTAFYLCASSRTATNYGYTFGSGTRLTVV.